This T cell receptor (beta chain) came from a study of regulatory T cells in long-lasting Graves disease. Construction of the TCR beta libraries employed iRepertoire HTBI primers in conjunction with Arm-PCR of CDR3 regions. TCRdb reprocessed the multiplex PCR reads via MiXCR and lists one record per CDR3 protein. This repertoire shows about 450,000 distinct CDR3 sequences, over 15% found once; its top ten account for about 11%. This clonotype appeared many times. Time point described: newly diagnosed GD, antithyroid drugs for less than 3 months. RNA isolated from PBMCs was used to make the TCR library. This sample also belongs to another study, concerning T cells in Graves' hyperthyroidism and ophthalmopathy. Per that paper: Ophthalmopathy could be told apart from stable hyperthyroidism with a 13 V-J model.

The input for sequencing was peripheral blood mononuclear cells (PBMCs), taken at new diagnosis, from a patient treated with antithyroid drugs. The receptor comes from a woman aged 25-40 years with Graves disease.

The CDR3 nucleotides are TGTGCCAGCAGTCCCACGGGACTAGCGGGAGACGGCGCAGATACGCAGTATTTT. Translation: CASSPTGLAGDGADTQYF. J is TRBJ2-3 and V is TRBV3-1; TRBD2 aligns across 14 bases. Germline loops: CDR1 LGHDT, CDR2 YNNKEL (reference sequence). The V and J ends lost 6 bases and 4 bases, in that order; junction bases with no gene match: 12. The CDR3 contains 18 residues.